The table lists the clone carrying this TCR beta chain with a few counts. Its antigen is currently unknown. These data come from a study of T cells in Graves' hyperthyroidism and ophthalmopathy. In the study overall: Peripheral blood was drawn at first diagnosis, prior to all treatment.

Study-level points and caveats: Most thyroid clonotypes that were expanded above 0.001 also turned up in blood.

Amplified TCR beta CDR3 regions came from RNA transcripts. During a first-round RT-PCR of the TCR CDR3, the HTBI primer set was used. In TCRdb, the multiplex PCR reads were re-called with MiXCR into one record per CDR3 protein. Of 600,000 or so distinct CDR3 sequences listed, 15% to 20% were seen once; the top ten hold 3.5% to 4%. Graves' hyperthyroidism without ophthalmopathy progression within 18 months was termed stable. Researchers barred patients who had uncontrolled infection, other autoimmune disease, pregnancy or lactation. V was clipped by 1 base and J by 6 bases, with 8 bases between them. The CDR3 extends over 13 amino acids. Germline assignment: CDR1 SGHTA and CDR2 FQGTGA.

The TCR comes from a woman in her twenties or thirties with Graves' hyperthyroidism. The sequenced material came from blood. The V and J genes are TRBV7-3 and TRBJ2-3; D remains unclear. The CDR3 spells CASSLNNGDTQYF. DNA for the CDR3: TGTGCCAGCAGCTTAAATAACGGGGATACGCAGTATTTT.